A single sample gave rise to the 31 T cell receptor beta chains below, sequenced in a study of cytomegalovirus exposure and HLA in healthy donors. Primers for the PCR totalled 60 Vbeta and 13 Jbeta. Assay: immunoSEQ multiplex PCR; the TCRdb copy retains only in-frame clones and omits some. The sample comprises around 70,000 clones, about 72% of which are singletons, and around 3% rests with the top ten. Input material: PBMCs. These receptors originate from a girl aged 5 to 17 in good health and CMV-seropositive.

This clone appeared a single time. This chain connects TRBV4-1 to TRBJ1-3, with 10 bases matching TRBD1. The V segment lost 3 bases and the J segment 4 bases; nucleotides outside the gene matches: 9. Per the germline V gene, CDR1 is MGHRA and CDR2 is YSYEKL. The CDR3 runs to 17 residues. DNA for the CDR3: TGCGCCAGCAGCCAGGCTCCGGGACAGGGGTTAGGAAACACCATATATTTT. Translating gives CASSQAPGQGLGNTIYF.

The rearrangement uses TRBV28 and TRBJ1-4, with D possibly TRBD1 on 6 matching bases. V lost 6 bases and J lost 4, with 15 bases in between. Germline values: CDR1 MDHEN, CDR2 SYDVKM. This CDR3 contains 15 residues. CDR3 bases: TGTGCCAGCAGAGAACAGGGTGTCGGTAATGAAAAACTGTTTTTT. Protein: CASREQGVGNEKLFF.

The chain has TRBV9 and TRBJ2-2; tentatively, D is TRBD2 (6 bases). This CDR3 spans 15 amino acids. Germline CDR1 SGDLS, CDR2 YYNGEE. Trimming shortened V by 1 base and J by 5 bases, and 12 bases separated the two germline ends. The CDR3 nucleotides are TGTGCCAGCAGCGTATACGGGAGTCGAACCGGGGAGCTGTTTTTT. Protein sequence: CASSVYGSRTGELFF.

The chain is built from TRBV4-1 and TRBJ2-3, with unresolved D. This CDR3 region has 13 residues. The V gene's germline CDR1 is MGHRA and CDR2 YSYEKL. V lost 4 bases and J lost 6, with 11 bases in between. CDR3 bases: TGCGCCAGCAGCCGAAGCACAGTTGATACGCAGTATTTT. Its translation is CASSRSTVDTQYF.

This chain joins TRBV2 and TRBJ2-7, with 10 bases that match TRBD1. Germline assignment: CDR1 SNHLY and CDR2 FYNNEI. Trimming at V came to 8 bases and at J to 2 bases, leaving 6 bases not matched to a gene. The CDR3 runs to 14 residues. The CDR3 sequence is CASGRGQGAYEQYF. CDR3 DNA sequence: TGTGCCAGCGGGCGTGGACAGGGGGCCTACGAGCAGTACTTC.

V is TRBV4-1 and J is TRBJ2-7; maybe TRBD1 (5 bases). The CDR3 contains 15 residues. Germline CDR1 reads MGHRA; CDR2 reads YSYEKL. The V gene lost 0 bases and the J gene lost 4 bases, with 13 bases spanning the gap. The CDR3, as DNA: TGCGCCAGCAGCCAAGAGACCGGACAAGGGTACGAGCAGTACTTC. It specifies CASSQETGQGYEQYF.

The genes are TRBV5-1 and TRBJ1-2; D gene uncertain. Germline lookup yields CDR1 SGHRS and CDR2 YFSETQ. This CDR3 has 15 residues. The germline V and J ends were trimmed by 0 bases and 0 bases, with 9 bases remaining between them. This chain's CDR3 is CASSLEPGANYGYTF. CDR3 DNA: TGCGCCAGCAGCTTGGAGCCTGGAGCTAACTATGGCTACACCTTC.

The rearrangement joins TRBV15 to TRBJ2-5; 8 positions agree with TRBD1. Trimming at V came to 4 bases and at J to 6 bases, leaving 10 bases not matched to a gene. CDR1 is LNHNV, CDR2 YYDKDF, per germline (reference sequence). The CDR3 is 15 residues long. The CDR3 here is CATSNRQGSGKTQYF. CDR3 DNA sequence: TGTGCCACCAGCAATAGACAGGGGTCAGGAAAGACCCAGTACTTC.

V is TRBV21-1 and J is TRBJ1-1. TRBV21-1 is classified as a pseudogene. The CDR3 spans 13 residues. The CDR3 is CASSKGGDTEAFF. CDR3 nucleotides: TGTGCCAGCAGCAAAGGGGGGGACACTGAAGCTTTCTTT.

The V gene is TRBV29-1, the J gene TRBJ2-7; D might be TRBD2 (6 bases). Trimming took off 1 base at V and 2 bases at J, with 9 bases between the two ends. CDR3 size: 13 residues. Per germline, CDR1 SQVTM and CDR2 ANQGSEA. Here the CDR3 reads CSVEGREPYEQYF. The CDR3 nucleotides read TGCAGCGTTGAAGGGCGGGAACCCTACGAGCAGTACTTC.

The rearrangement links TRBV28 to TRBJ1-1; maybe TRBD1 (6 bases). CDR3 length: 15 residues. V dropped 2 bases and J dropped 2 bases, with 12 bases sitting between them. The germline CDR1 and CDR2 sequences are MDHEN and SYDVKM. The CDR3 spells CASSLRTAKNTEAFF. The DNA of the CDR3 is TGTGCCAGCAGTTTACGGACAGCCAAAAACACTGAAGCTTTCTTT.

This chain links TRBV7-9 with TRBJ2-4; 7 bases are shared with TRBD1. Germline CDR1 is SEHNR and CDR2 is FQNEAQ (reference sequence). V lost 3 bases to trimming and J lost 6 bases; unmatched junction nucleotides: 2. The CDR3 covers 13 residues. The CDR3 nucleotides read TGTGCCAGCAGCTTGGGACAGTTAAACATTCAGTACTTC. Translation gives CASSLGQLNIQYF. Full variable domain (outside the CDR3, taken from reference TRBV7-9 and TRBJ2-4): DTGVSQNPRHKITKRGQNVTFRCDPISEHNRLYWYRQTLGQGPEFLTYFQNEAQLEKSRLLSDRFSAERPKGSFSTLEIQRTEQGDSAMYLCASSLGQLNIQYFGAGTRLSVL.

In DNA, the CDR3 is TGTGCCAGCAGTGACCACAGGGGAGGCTACACCTTC. The encoded protein is CASSDHRGGYTF. J is TRBJ1-2 and V is TRBV2; 7 bases align to TRBD1. Germline values: CDR1 SNHLY, CDR2 FYNNEI. The CDR3 covers 12 residues. The ends lost 3 bases at V and 8 bases at J; junction bases unmatched: 3.

Comment on this clone: The CDR3 does not close with the conserved phenylalanine or tryptophan, likely indicating a read error. It is unclear where the CDR3 begins or ends on the DNA, so no DNA is shown, and the CDR3 is as TCRdb lists it. CDR3 in amino acids: CASSPPGGGDWGC. The V call is TRBV5-1, the J call TRBJ1-2; the table's D call TRBD1 went unverified against the DNA. Termini included, the CDR3 measures 13 amino acids. Germline lookup yields CDR1 SGHRS and CDR2 YFSETQ.

The chain combines TRBV30 with TRBJ1-2; maybe TRBD1 (6 bases). The CDR3 loop spans 14 amino acids. The ends were cut back, 0 bases at V and 2 bases at J, with 10 bases in the middle. Germline assignment: CDR1 GTSNPN and CDR2 SVGIG (reference sequence). CDR3 loop: CAWSVHQGNYGYTF. CDR3 bases: TGTGCCTGGAGTGTACACCAGGGGAACTATGGCTACACCTTC.

The chain is built from TRBV6-6 and TRBJ1-5; TRBD1 is a possible D gene (6 bases). With 6 bases removed from V and 3 bases from J, the gap between germline ends came to 9 bases. CDR1 is MNHNY and CDR2 is SVGAGI in the germline V gene (reference sequence). This CDR3 region has 13 residues. In DNA, the CDR3 is TGTGCCAGCAGCCCAGGGGTCAATCAGCCCCAGCATTTT. It codes for CASSPGVNQPQHF.

The chain links TRBV30 to TRBJ2-2, with D uncertain. Germline loops: CDR1 GTSNPN, CDR2 SVGIG (reference sequence). V lost 3 bases to trimming and J lost 2 bases, with 10 bases between them. CDR3 length: 14 residues. The CDR3 is CAWSLYSNTGELFF. CDR3 DNA sequence: TGTGCCTGGAGCCTGTACAGTAACACCGGGGAGCTGTTTTTT.

This chain uses TRBV7-9 with TRBJ2-5, with D hard to call. The CDR3 runs 14 residues. Germline V gene data show CDR1 as SEHNR and CDR2 as FQNEAQ (reference sequence). V was pared by 4 bases and J by 0 bases, with 9 bases between. The DNA for the CDR3 is TGTGCCAGCAGCTCCCGGAGATACCAAGAGACCCAGTACTTC. This encodes CASSSRRYQETQYF.

V and J are TRBV4-1 and TRBJ1-1; D gene unclear. The V gene's germline CDR1 is MGHRA and CDR2 YSYEKL. V was shortened by 1 base and J by 3 bases, with 9 bases between the two germline ends. This CDR3 spans 14 amino acids. CDR3 sequence reads: CASSQGPQYTEAFF. In DNA, the CDR3 is TGCGCCAGCAGCCAAGGGCCTCAGTACACTGAAGCTTTCTTT.

The J gene is TRBJ1-6, the V gene TRBV4-1, with 7 bases that match TRBD1. This CDR3 is 16 amino acids long. With V trimmed by 1 base and J by 3 bases, 3 bases remained unmatched. Looked up from germline, CDR1 is MGHRA and CDR2 is YSYEKL. The CDR3 spells CASSQGQGDYNSPLHF. The CDR3 region has the DNA TGCGCCAGCAGCCAAGGACAGGGCGACTATAATTCACCCCTCCACTTT.

The rearrangement joins TRBV21-1 to TRBJ1-5; the table assigns TRBD1, which was not confirmed against the DNA. TRBV21-1 corresponds to a pseudogene. CDR3 length: 15 residues. Here the CDR3 reads CATPDRVWSNQPQHF. The CDR3 DNA reads TGTGCCACCCCGGACAGGGTTTGGAGCAATCAGCCCCAGCATTTT.

The chain employs TRBV10-3 and TRBJ2-7; TRBD2 aligns across 14 bases. Per the germline V gene, CDR1 is ENHRY and CDR2 is SYGVKD. Trimming removed 2 bases from V and 7 bases from J; junction bases left unmatched: 4. CDR3 length: 15 residues. CDR3 sequence: CAISEPGLAGDEQYF. In DNA, the CDR3 is TGTGCCATCAGTGAGCCGGGACTAGCGGGAGATGAGCAGTACTTC.

This clone has just one count. The rearrangement links TRBV10-3 to TRBJ1-2; no reliable D call. V lost 9 bases, J lost 0 bases, and 17 bases lay in between. The CDR3 spans 15 residues. CDR1 and CDR2 (germline): ENHRY, SYGVKD. The CDR3 here is CAMGPAGGSNYGYTF. CDR3 nucleotides: TGTGCCATGGGTCCCGCGGGTGGCTCTAACTATGGCTACACCTTC.

The chain uses TRBV4-1 and TRBJ1-2, with D maybe TRBD1 (5 bases). The V and J ends lost 2 bases and 2 bases respectively, with 12 bases between them. CDR1 and CDR2 from the germline V gene are MGHRA and YSYEKL. CDR3 length equals 15 residues. CDR3 sequence (DNA): TGCGCCAGCAGCCAACCCCTTGCAGGGAACTATGGCTACACCTTC. Translation gives CASSQPLAGNYGYTF.

The chain joins TRBV30 to TRBJ2-5; tentatively, D is TRBD1 (6 bases). The CDR3 is made up of 13 amino acids. Trimming pared 0 bases from V and 4 bases from J, leaving 9 bases between. From germline, CDR1 is GTSNPN and CDR2 SVGIG (reference sequence). DNA of the CDR3: TGTGCCTGGAGTGTACTGGGGGCAGAGACCCAGTACTTC. It translates to CAWSVLGAETQYF.

The V and J genes are TRBV5-4 and TRBJ2-7, with TRBD2 matching 12 bases. The CDR3 has 15 residues. Germline CDR1 SGHNT, CDR2 YYREEE (reference sequence). V dropped 4 bases and J dropped 0; count of bases not matched to a gene: 2. CDR3 protein: CASSRGLAGSYEQYF. CDR3 bases: TGTGCCAGCAGCCGGGGACTAGCGGGCTCCTACGAGCAGTACTTC.

This clone was detected only a few times. The chain couples TRBV18 to TRBJ1-1; D might be TRBD1 (6 bases). The CDR3 has 15 amino acids. V lost 3 bases and J 3 bases, leaving 14 bases between the germline ends. The germline V gene has CDR1 KGHSH and CDR2 LQKENI. CDR3 sequence: CASSPEDRIYTEAFF. The CDR3 region has the DNA TGTGCCAGCTCACCTGAAGACAGGATTTACACTGAAGCTTTCTTT.

In its sample, this clone was seen once. The V call is TRBV6-1, the J call TRBJ2-3; no clear D gene. The length of the CDR3 is 14 residues. The germline gives CDR1 MNHNS, CDR2 SASEGT. V dropped 7 bases and J dropped 0 bases, with 11 bases sitting between them. The CDR3 reads CASTPLSSTDTQYF. The CDR3 nucleotides are TGTGCCAGCACCCCACTCTCTAGCACAGATACGCAGTATTTT.

In nucleotides, the CDR3 is TGTGCCAGCATCCATACTGCCTCCTACGAGCAGTACTTC. Amino acid sequence: CASIHTASYEQYF. The chain couples TRBV6-6 to TRBJ2-7, with D unresolved. V was pared by 7 bases and J by 0 bases, with 10 bases between. This CDR3 comprises 13 residues. Germline CDR1 reads MNHNY; CDR2 reads SVGAGI (reference sequence).

The gene calls are TRBV5-1 and TRBJ1-2, with unresolved D. V was clipped by 0 bases and J by 1 base, with 7 bases between them. Germline CDR1 and CDR2: SGHRS and YFSETQ. The CDR3 extends over 14 amino acids. CDR3 sequence reads: CASSLGTVNYGYTF. The CDR3 nucleotides are TGCGCCAGCAGCTTGGGGACTGTTAACTATGGCTACACCTTC.

The chain couples TRBV25-1 to TRBJ2-2, with a tentative D call TRBD1 (5 bases). CDR1 and CDR2 (germline): MGHDK, SYGVNS. This CDR3 is 15 amino acids long. Trimming cost V 6 bases and J 7 bases, with 18 bases left between them. CDR3 DNA: TGTGCCAGCAGACCAGTGTCAGGGTCGGGCGGGGAGCTGTTTTTT. This encodes CASRPVSGSGGELFF.